The present TCR beta chain was sequenced within a study of T-cell memory formation after mild COVID-19. The TCR alpha and TCR beta cDNA libraries, bearing sample barcodes and UMIs, were generated by 5'RACE using constant-segment primers. TCRdb reprocessed the 5' RACE reads via MiXCR and lists one record per CDR3 protein. Seen here are 550,000 to 600,000 distinct CDR3 sequences, roughly 17% observed once, and the top ten hold about 7.4%. This clonotype was counted between two and nine times. The sequenced sample consisted of PBMCs or a T cell subset sorted from them (not recorded which). The receptor was isolated from an adult woman who had mild COVID-19 (a few samples of this study predate the infection). Cell type and time point are not known.

As DNA, the CDR3 is TGCGCCAGCAGGGGACTAGCGGGACCTAACGAGCAGTACTTC. Its translation: CASRGLAGPNEQYF. V and J are TRBV5-1 and TRBJ2-7, with 13 bases identical to TRBD2. Germline loops: CDR1 SGHRS, CDR2 YFSETQ. The CDR3 is 14 amino acids. J lost 5 bases, V lost 5 bases, and 4 bases had no gene match.